The clone carrying this TCR beta chain was seen a handful of times. Its antigen is undetermined. The table came from immunoSEQ multiplex PCR; TCRdb's copy has only in-frame clones and leaves some out. The sample lists 95,000 or so clones; about 90% were seen once. This specimen belongs to a study of identifying expanded T cells in peripheral blood. Study-wide results and limits: About 1.2 clones differed between technical replicates, versus approximately 17 and 20 over time. Two-week clone count variance significantly increased as total template count grew.

The sequenced material came from blood. The sequence was obtained from a person aged 18 to 75 in good health.

CDR3 in amino acids: CASSPLPLYRDRGYEQYF. The CDR3 DNA is TGCGCCAGCAGCCCCCTCCCTCTATACCGGGACAGGGGTTACGAGCAGTACTTC. The rearrangement links TRBV5-1 to TRBJ2-7; TRBD1 aligns across 10 bases. Germline trimming cut 4 bases from V and 4 bases from J; bases unmatched to any gene: 17. There are 18 residues in the CDR3. CDR1 is SGHRS, CDR2 YFSETQ, per germline.